This record looks at one T cell receptor beta chain sequence and its context. What antigen it recognizes has not been identified. No quality values exist for individual bases; no much larger clone is one base distant. This entry belongs to a study of CD8 T cells in Susac syndrome (dated by TCRdb to the late 2010s). About the investigation overall: Repertoire sequencing was used to test whether CD8+ T cell activation and differentiation in Susac syndrome was antigen driven. What the authors observed across the whole study: The TCR sequencing and HLA analysis was acknowledged to have included a relatively small number of individuals.

RNA was extracted using the RNeasy kit, and about 0.5 to 1 ug of the RNA was reverse transcribed with random hexamers. The immunoSEQ multiplex PCR assay, covering 54 Vbeta and 13 Jbeta segments, was used to amplify TCR beta CDR3 regions. PCR amplification bias was corrected using a synthetic template baseline for primer optimization and computational correction. The paper's processing steps were these. Reads were assigned to V, D and J genes according to IMGT and analyzed in immunoSEQ Analyzer, with only productive sequences retained. Clonality was calculated as one minus the Shannon entropy normalized by log2 of the number of productive unique sequences. For each patient and control, public and private clones were evaluated among the 100 most prevalent clones. Clones were defined as Susac-specific when absent from the healthy and MS cohorts, from about 1,100 published viral clones and from other ImmuneACCESS disease sequences. The public reads were run again by TCRdb, first through fastp at Q25 and then through MiXCR, and only productive beta chains were kept. All rows with the same CDR3 protein become a single entry with the most common DNA and genes. These V and J calls originate from TCRdb's pipeline instead of the authors' own analysis. Present in this sample are about 160,000 distinct CDR3 sequences, 94% of which were seen just once. The ten largest clonotypes hold over 0.09% of the sample.

Taken from cysteine to phenylalanine, the CDR3 has 17 residues. The only DNA kept is the CDR3, 51 bases in frame from the first base. Via the germline V gene, CDR1 is KGHSH and CDR2 LQKENI. Relative to germline, V is 4 bases shorter and J is 3 bases shorter, with 21 bases between their ends. High-throughput TCR beta sequencing profiled peripheral blood CD8+ and CD4+ T cells from healthy donors, Susac syndrome patients and multiple sclerosis patients. The multiple sclerosis controls were treatment-naive patients who had stable or active relapsing-remitting disease and met the revised McDonald criteria. CD8+ TEMRA cells were enriched by FACS, while bulk CD8+ and CD4+ T cells were purified by magnetic negative isolation. Blood was drawn into EDTA tubes, processed within 24 hours, and PBMCs were isolated by density gradient centrifugation. PBMCs intended for TCR sequencing were cryopreserved in liquid nitrogen and thawed later in a water bath at 37 degrees C. The sorted or isolated CD4+, CD8+ and CD8+ TEMRA cells reached a purity of at least 90%.

The receptor was derived from a human donor with multiple sclerosis. The sample comprised CD4+ T cells from PBMCs. The V gene is TRBV18 and the J gene is TRBJ1-1, with no confident D gene call. The CDR3 protein: CASSHYRRPRFDTEAFF. The DNA reads as follows: TGTGCCAGCTCACATTACCGACGGCCGAGGTTCGACACTGAAGCTTTCTTT.